This T cell receptor (beta chain) is drawn from a study of shared T cell receptors in the human thymus. Only in-frame clones appear in the TCRdb table, and some are missing; sequencing was by immunoSEQ multiplex PCR. The sample includes hundreds of thousands of clones, roughly 90% of them seen just once. These records were also assigned to another study, of human thymus T cells. This second study says: Serving as donors were healthy Finnish infants, each of whom was having open corrective surgery for congenital heart defects. Thymic material originated from resections removed in the course of corrective heart surgery. Apparent skewing of V and J gene usage characterized both thymic and blood repertoires. In unrelated individuals, thymic repertoires overlapped highly, according to related research.

Sequenced sample: thymocytes. This receptor was taken from a boy in the first two years of life with a congenital heart defect.

The CDR3 DNA follows: TGTGCCAGCAGCCTCGGGACAGGCTACACCGGGGAGCTGTTTTTT. Translated: CASSLGTGYTGELFF. V gene TRBV6-5 combines with J gene TRBJ2-2, with TRBD1 matching 8 bases. The ends lost 6 bases at V and 3 bases at J; junction bases unmatched: 6. The CDR3 totals 15 residues. The V gene's germline CDR1 is MNHEY and CDR2 SVGAGI.